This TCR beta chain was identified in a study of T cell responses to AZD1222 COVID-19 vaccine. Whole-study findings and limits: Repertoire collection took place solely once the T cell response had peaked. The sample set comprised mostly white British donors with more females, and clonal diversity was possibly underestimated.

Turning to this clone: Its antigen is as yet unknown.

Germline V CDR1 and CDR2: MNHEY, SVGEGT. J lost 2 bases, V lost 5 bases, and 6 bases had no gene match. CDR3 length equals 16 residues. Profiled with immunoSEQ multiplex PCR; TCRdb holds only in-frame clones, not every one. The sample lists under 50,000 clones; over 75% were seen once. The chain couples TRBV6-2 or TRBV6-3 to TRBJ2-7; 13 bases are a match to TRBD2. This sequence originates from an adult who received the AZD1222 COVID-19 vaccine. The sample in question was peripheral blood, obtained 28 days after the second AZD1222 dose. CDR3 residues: CASSRPGLAGTYEQYF. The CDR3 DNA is TGTGCCAGCAGTCGCCCGGGACTAGCGGGGACCTACGAGCAGTACTTC.